Detailed here is one T cell receptor beta chain. These data belong to a study of blood T cell repertoires in COVID-19. Assay used: immunoSEQ multiplex PCR; TCRdb lists only in-frame clones, some missing. The sample lists tens of thousands of clones, 84% occurring once. Sequencing was performed on peripheral blood. This receptor was taken from a human donor in a cohort sampled during active COVID-19.

The CDR3 DNA is TGTGCCAGCAGCTTAGTCGGGACACGGAACACCGGGGAGCTGTTTTTT. This codes for CASSLVGTRNTGELFF. The gene calls are TRBV7-9 and TRBJ2-2; TRBD1 might be the D (6 bases). Germline V gives CDR1 SEHNR, CDR2 FQNEAQ (reference sequence). There are 16 residues in the CDR3. V was shortened by 1 base and J by 1 base, with 10 bases between the two germline ends.